The 16 T cell receptor beta chains given below trace back to one sample, sequenced in a study of beta chain features in type 1 diabetes. Of the isolated RNA, all was reverse transcribed, and so the sequenced material was expressed TCRB transcripts. Clones were read by immunoSEQ multiplex PCR, and TCRdb kept only the in-frame ones, dropping some. This sample has 450,000 to 550,000 clones, with around 30% found just once. Sequencing was done on a sample of naive CD4+ T cells from blood. The origin of the receptors is a man between 18 and 29 years old in good health.

The chain carries TRBV9 and TRBJ1-4; 10 bases match TRBD1. The CDR3 consists of 16 residues. CDR1 and CDR2 from the germline V gene are SGDLS and YYNGEE. With 0 bases clipped from V and 8 bases from J, the junction kept 7 bases outside the gene matches. The CDR3 here is CASSVAESGQGEKLFF. The CDR3 DNA reads TGTGCCAGCAGCGTAGCGGAATCGGGACAGGGGGAAAAACTGTTTTTT.

The J gene is TRBJ2-2, the V gene TRBV15, with 7 bases matching TRBD2. This CDR3 region has 14 residues. Germline-derived CDR1 and CDR2 are LNHNV and YYDKDF (reference sequence). The V segment lost 1 base and the J segment 6 bases; nucleotides outside the gene matches: 2. In nucleotides, the CDR3 is TGTGCCACCAGCAGAGGCCTAGCGGCCGGGGAGCTGTTTTTT. This encodes CATSRGLAAGELFF.

The gene calls are TRBV28 and TRBJ2-2; possible D gene TRBD2, 5 bases. Deletions cut 2 bases from V and 7 bases from J, with 11 bases between. Germline loops: CDR1 MDHEN, CDR2 SYDVKM. This CDR3 comprises 14 residues. As DNA, the CDR3 is TGTGCCAGCAGTTTACGAGCGGTCGGCGGGGAGCTGTTTTTT. It translates to CASSLRAVGGELFF.

This clone was picked up a small number of times. The chain employs TRBV29-1 and TRBJ2-7; D may be TRBD2 (6 bases). The CDR3 spans 13 residues. V lost 3 bases and J lost 1, with 10 bases in between. Germline CDR1 SQVTM, CDR2 ANQGSEA. The CDR3 DNA sequence: TGCAGCGTTGATCGAGCGGGTTCCTACGAGCAGTACTTC. Its translation: CSVDRAGSYEQYF.

The V gene is TRBV29-1, the J gene TRBJ2-3; no definite D call. The germline V gene encodes CDR1 SQVTM and CDR2 ANQGSEA. The V gene lost 2 bases and the J gene lost 2 bases, with 14 bases spanning the gap. This CDR3 has 15 amino acids. This chain's CDR3 is CSVETGSSFTDTQYF. DNA of the CDR3: TGCAGCGTTGAAACCGGGTCCTCTTTCACAGATACGCAGTATTTT.

The chain joins TRBV5-1 to TRBJ2-2; 9 positions agree with TRBD2. This CDR3 spans 15 amino acids. Germline CDR1 and CDR2: SGHRS and YFSETQ. Trimming at V came to 3 bases and at J to 0 bases, leaving 0 bases not matched to a gene. The CDR3 sequence: CASSSSGANTGELFF. DNA for the CDR3: TGCGCCAGCAGCTCTAGCGGGGCGAACACCGGGGAGCTGTTTTTT.

This chain's CDR3 is CASSLSRTALAKNIQYF. CDR3 sequence (DNA): TGTGCCAGCAGTTTATCCCGGACAGCACTAGCCAAAAACATTCAGTACTTC. The chain couples TRBV28 to TRBJ2-4; TRBD1 might be the D (6 bases). Trimming shortened V by 1 base and J by 0 bases, and 13 bases separated the two germline ends. This CDR3 has 17 residues. Germline V lookup: CDR1 MDHEN, CDR2 SYDVKM.

V usage is TRBV7-2 and J usage is TRBJ2-7; a possible D gene is TRBD1 (5 bases). The V and J ends lost 4 bases and 0 bases respectively, with 13 bases between them. Germline-derived CDR1 and CDR2 are SGHTA and FQGNSA. CDR3 size: 15 residues. The CDR3 DNA follows: TGTGCCAGCAGCTCCAGGACAATGAGCTCCTACGAGCAGTACTTC. It is translated as CASSSRTMSSYEQYF.

The V gene is TRBV30, the J gene TRBJ2-7; 10 nucleotides agree with TRBD1. The germline gives CDR1 GTSNPN, CDR2 SVGIG (reference sequence). Trimming removed 1 base from V and 6 bases from J; junction bases left unmatched: 9. This CDR3 region has 15 residues. CDR3 in DNA: TGTGCCTGGAGTGCCCTGACTCGGACAGGGGGCGAGCAGTACTTC. It is translated as CAWSALTRTGGEQYF.

J is TRBJ2-3 and V is TRBV15; TRBD2 matches at 9 bases. This CDR3 contains 17 residues. V gave up 1 base and J gave up 4 bases; unmatched junction bases: 9. The germline V gene has CDR1 LNHNV and CDR2 YYDKDF (reference sequence). The CDR3 loop reads CATSRVKAGGPSDTQYF. The CDR3 DNA follows: TGTGCCACCAGCAGAGTTAAGGCGGGAGGGCCTTCAGATACGCAGTATTTT. The full variable domain, with the rest looked up from reference TRBV15 and TRBJ2-3, is DAMVIQNPRYQVTQFGKPVTLSCSQTLNHNVMYWYQQKSSQAPKLLFHYYDKDFNNEADTPDNFQSRRPNTSFCFLDIRSPGLGDTAMYLCATSRVKAGGPSDTQYFGPGTRLTVL.

This clone was seen once. DNA of the CDR3: TGTGCCAGCAGCTCCTCGACAGGGTGGCCCTACGAGCAGTACTTC. Translation gives CASSSSTGWPYEQYF. The V call is TRBV7-2, the J call TRBJ2-7; TRBD1 aligns across 7 bases. CDR1 is SGHTA, CDR2 FQGNSA, per germline. J was trimmed by 2 bases and V by 4 bases; bases with no gene match: 8. This CDR3 spans 15 amino acids.

This clone turned up a few times. The V and J genes are TRBV19 and TRBJ2-1, with 7 nucleotides matching TRBD1. V dropped 0 bases and J dropped 3; count of bases not matched to a gene: 2. CDR1 and CDR2 from the germline V gene are LNHDA and SQIVND (reference sequence). This CDR3 comprises 15 residues. CDR3 in amino acids: CASSIEGQYYNEQFF. The CDR3 DNA sequence: TGTGCCAGTAGTATAGAGGGACAGTACTACAATGAGCAGTTCTTC.

In this sample, this clone turned up a few times. This sample also contains other DNA sequences that code for the same CDR3. Written as DNA, the CDR3 is TGTGCCTGGAGTGAGGACAGGGGCTATGGCTACACCTTC. Amino acids: CAWSEDRGYGYTF. The V and J genes are TRBV30 and TRBJ1-2; 9 bases are a match to TRBD1. The germline V gene encodes CDR1 GTSNPN and CDR2 SVGIG (reference sequence). J was trimmed by 4 bases and V by 1 base; bases with no gene match: 1. The CDR3 covers 13 residues.

In its sample, this clone was seen a few times. The chain uses TRBV29-1 and TRBJ2-1; TRBD1 is a possible D gene (5 bases). In germline, CDR1 is SQVTM, CDR2 ANQGSEA. Deletions cut 4 bases from V and 7 bases from J, with 14 bases between. This CDR3 comprises 13 residues. This chain's CDR3 is CSVGSGIGNEQFF. Written as DNA, the CDR3 is TGCAGCGTTGGGTCAGGGATCGGTAATGAGCAGTTCTTC.

This chain connects TRBV14 to TRBJ2-1; D unclear. The CDR3 is 14 amino acids. Germline V gene sequence: CDR1 SGHDN, CDR2 FVKESK. V dropped 2 bases and J dropped 12 bases, with 17 bases sitting between them. The CDR3 nucleotides read TGTGCCAGCAGCCAAATTGACTCCGCCCTGAGGCAGTTCTTC. Its translation is CASSQIDSALRQFF. The entire variable domain, with the rest obtained from reference TRBV14 and TRBJ2-1, is as follows: EAGVTQFPSHSVIEKGQTVTLRCDPISGHDNLYWYRRVMGKEIKFLLHFVKESKQDESGMPNNRFLAERTGGTYSTLKVQPAELEDSGVYFCASSQIDSALRQFFGPGTRLTVL.

This chain uses TRBV30 with TRBJ2-7, with a weak D call TRBD2 (5 bases). CDR1 is GTSNPN and CDR2 is SVGIG in the germline V gene (reference sequence). V was trimmed by 3 bases and J by 3 bases, leaving 12 bases between them. The CDR3 length is 13 residues. The CDR3 loop reads CAWSIGRDYEQYF. For the CDR3, the DNA is TGTGCCTGGAGCATAGGTCGGGACTACGAGCAGTACTTC.